The next 10 T cell receptor beta chains were all read from a single sample in a study of post-analysis software for immune sequencing data. Regarding the study as a whole: Roughly five TRBV segments, including TRBV5-6, TRBV5-1 and TRBV20-1, were more frequent in patients than controls.

What these receptors recognize is not known. cDNA libraries of TCR beta carried unique molecular identifiers. TCRdb recomputed calls from the PCR reads with MiXCR, one row per CDR3 protein. The table includes about half a million distinct CDR3 sequences, around 40% detected once. Sequenced: blood. All receptors derive from a girl aged 10-17 years with multiple sclerosis.

This clonotype turned up a few times. The CDR3 is CASSLGRDDEQFF. The CDR3 DNA reads as TGCGCCAGCAGCTTGGGCAGGGATGATGAGCAGTTCTTC. The chain has TRBV5-1 and TRBJ2-1, with D maybe TRBD1 (5 bases). Germline V lookup: CDR1 SGHRS, CDR2 YFSETQ. CDR3 length: 13 residues. V was shortened by 0 bases and J by 8 bases, with 9 bases between the two germline ends. Complete variable domain (other parts from reference TRBV5-1 and TRBJ2-1): KAGVTQTPRYLIKTRGQQVTLSCSPISGHRSVSWYQQTPGQGLQFLFEYFSETQRNKGNFPGRFSGRQFSNSRSEMNVSTLELGDSALYLCASSLGRDDEQFFGPGTRLTVL.

This clonotype was counted only a few times. This chain joins TRBV6-6 and TRBJ2-1; D remains unclear. The CDR3 totals 12 residues. V gave up 9 bases and J gave up 8 bases, with 14 bases separating them. Germline CDR1 reads MNHNY; CDR2 reads SVGAGI (reference sequence). The CDR3 DNA is TGTGCCAGTCTTACCTCCACGGATGAGCAGTTCTTC. Encoded protein: CASLTSTDEQFF.

Only a few counts were recorded for this clonotype. The rearrangement uses TRBV5-6 and TRBJ2-7; weak D call: TRBD1 (5 bases). Trimming took off 3 bases at V and 2 bases at J, with 9 bases between the two ends. CDR3 length: 13 residues. Germline CDR1 and CDR2: SGHDT and YYEEEE. The CDR3 DNA reads TGTGCCAGCAGCTATACAGGCCCCTACGAGCAGTACTTC. Encoded protein: CASSYTGPYEQYF.

There are many counts of this clonotype. The genes are TRBV7-6 and TRBJ2-1, with a tentative D call TRBD1 (5 bases). The CDR3 loop spans 14 amino acids. V shed 8 bases and J shed 7 bases, with 18 bases lying between them. Germline assignment: CDR1 SGHVS and CDR2 FNYEAQ. The CDR3 DNA reads as TGTGCCAGCGGGGCGTATTCGGGTTTGAATGAGCAGTTCTTC. Protein: CASGAYSGLNEQFF.

The gene calls are TRBV3-1 and TRBJ2-1; TRBD2 matches 14 bases. The junction had 4 bases not matched to a gene; V was cut back by 1 base and J by 5 bases. Germline CDR1 and CDR2: LGHDT and YNNKEL (reference sequence). The CDR3 consists of 17 residues. The CDR3: CASSQASGLAGDNEQFF. CDR3 in DNA: TGTGCCAGCAGCCAAGCCTCGGGACTAGCGGGAGACAATGAGCAGTTCTTC.

The chain links TRBV6-5 to TRBJ2-5; 8 bases match TRBD1. V was pared by 2 bases and J by 6 bases, with 11 bases of the junction left unmatched. CDR1 is MNHEY and CDR2 is SVGAGI in the germline V gene. The CDR3 sequence is 16 residues long. Written as DNA, the CDR3 is TGTGCCAGCAGTTACGGAAGACAGGGGTCGAGGAAGACCCAGTACTTC. Translating gives CASSYGRQGSRKTQYF.

The chain's CDR3 is CASSWGTSAYTDTQYF. The CDR3 coding sequence is TGTGCCAGCAGCTGGGGGACTAGCGCATACACAGATACGCAGTATTTT. The V call is TRBV7-6, the J call TRBJ2-3; 10 bases agree with TRBD2. Germline CDR1 reads SGHVS; CDR2 reads FNYEAQ. V shed 4 bases, J shed 2 bases, and the junction held 6 bases outside the gene matches. CDR3 length equals 16 residues.

This clonotype was picked up a small number of times. The CDR3 DNA sequence: TGCAGCGTTTCTGGGACAGGGGCCATCTCCTACAATGAGCAGTTCTTC. This encodes CSVSGTGAISYNEQFF. The genes are TRBV29-1 and TRBJ2-1; 10 positions agree with TRBD1. Germline loops: CDR1 SQVTM, CDR2 ANQGSEA. Trimming at V came to 5 bases and at J to 0 bases, leaving 7 bases not matched to a gene. CDR3 length: 16 amino acids.

The chain has TRBV20-1 and TRBJ1-2; no clear D. The V gene lost 7 bases and the J gene lost 9 bases, with 12 bases spanning the gap. The germline CDR1 and CDR2 sequences are DFQATT and SNEGSKA (reference sequence). The CDR3 extends over 10 amino acids. The CDR3 nucleotides are TGCAGTGAGGGTGGGATAAGCTACACCTTC. Translation gives CSEGGISYTF.

V and J are TRBV14 and TRBJ2-7, with D perhaps being TRBD1 or TRBD2 (5 bases each). Germline-derived CDR1 and CDR2 are SGHDN and FVKESK. Trimming left V 0 bases short and J 1 base short, with 13 bases between. The CDR3 length is 16 residues. As DNA, the CDR3 is TGTGCCAGCAGCCAAGACGTAGGGGCGGGTTCCTACGAGCAGTACTTC. The encoded protein is CASSQDVGAGSYEQYF.